This entry is about one T cell receptor (beta chain). The antigen is undetermined. Data came from immunoSEQ multiplex PCR; TCRdb stores just in-frame clones and leaves some out. In the table there are about 160,000 clones, roughly nine tenths of which are singletons. The sample belongs to a study of T cell responses to AZD1222 COVID-19 vaccine. The study, taken as a whole, reports: Baseline seropositivity occurred in only a handful of AZD1222 recipients. Breadth and depth of Spike-specific TCRs rose after two AZD1222 doses. A reported finding is that nearly half of spike-specific TCRs target unmutated variant regions. Repertoires were obtained solely post-peak T cell response.

V lost 5 bases and J lost 2, with 19 bases in between. The CDR3 has 17 amino acids. CDR1 and CDR2 (germline): SGHVS, FNYEAQ. The genes are TRBV7-6 and TRBJ1-3, with D perhaps TRBD1 (5 bases). The sequencing used peripheral blood, collected on day 0 of MenACWY control vaccination. This TCR came from an adult in good health. CDR3 nucleotide sequence: TGTGCCAGCAGCCCCCTGGGGGGGGATGTAGCTGGAAACACCATATATTTT. Encoded protein: CASSPLGGDVAGNTIYF.